These T cell receptor beta chains were read from a single sample in a study of Ad26.COV2.S vaccination and SARS-CoV-2 variants. Sequencing was performed with immunoSEQ multiplex PCR; in TCRdb, only in-frame clones are kept and a portion is missing. The sample includes some 390,000 clones, 70% to 90% of them seen just once. This sample comprised peripheral blood, obtained in a trial of Ad26.COV2.S vaccine versus placebo. These receptors were collected from a person between 18 and 60 years old who received the Ad26.COV2.S COVID-19 vaccine or a placebo. Both conserved end residues are part of each CDR3. The D gene is left open where the match is weak. Part of the rows lack a size; the others show once, few, many or a class for expanded clones.

>TRBJ2-7|.|TRBV6-2/TRBV6-3|.
CASSGIFGRGLVEQYF
TGTGCCAGCAGTGGGATTTTTGGGCGGGGTCTCGTCGAGCAGTACTTC
>TRBJ2-1|.|TRBV3-1/TRBV3-2|.
CASSLSQTEYNEQFF
TGTGCCAGCAGCCTTTCCCAGACAGAGTACAATGAGCAGTTCTTC
>TRBJ1-3|.|TRBV18|few
CASSPTGLSGNTIYF
TGTGCCAGCTCACCGACTGGCCTCTCTGGAAACACCATATATTTT
>TRBJ2-1|.|TRBV6-5|.
CASSSYTYNEQFF
TGTGCCAGCAGTTCGTACACCTACAATGAGCAGTTCTTC
>TRBJ2-7|.|TRBV18|.
CASSPTQGGEQYF
TGTGCCAGCTCACCGACTCAAGGGGGGGAGCAGTACTTC
>TRBJ1-6|TRBD1|TRBV6-6|.
CASSLNRDRVSPLHF
TGTGCCAGCAGTTTAAATCGGGACAGGGTTTCACCCCTCCACTTT
>TRBJ1-6|.|TRBV10-3|few
CAISEGSGSPLHF
TGTGCCATCAGTGAAGGGAGCGGTTCACCCCTCCACTTT
>TRBJ1-1|.|TRBV6-5|.
CASSYAGNTEAFF
TGTGCCAGCAGTTACGCCGGGAACACTGAAGCTTTCTTT
>TRBJ1-2|TRBD1|TRBV6-1|.
CASSETGGPNYGYTF
TGTGCCAGCAGTGAAACAGGGGGCCCCAACTATGGCTACACCTTC
>TRBJ1-1|.|TRBV9|.
CASNTDTVNTEAFF
TGTGCCAGCAATACAGACACGGTGAACACTGAAGCTTTCTTT
>TRBJ2-1|TRBD1|TRBV18|.
CASSLGQGALIEQFF
TGTGCCAGCTCACTCGGACAGGGGGCGCTTATTGAGCAGTTCTTC
>TRBJ2-7|.|TRBV10-1|.
CASSDHLSYEQYF
TGCGCCAGCTCCGATCATCTGAGTTACGAGCAGTACTTC
>TRBJ1-5|.|TRBV3-1/TRBV3-2|.
CASSPGIGNQPQHF
TGTGCCAGCAGCCCTGGGATCGGCAATCAGCCCCAGCATTTT
>TRBJ1-1|.|TRBV5-1|.
CASSLQPMNTEAFF
TGCGCCAGCAGCTTGCAACCCATGAACACTGAAGCTTTCTTT
>TRBJ2-2|.|TRBV19|.
CASSILNTGELFF
TGTGCCAGTAGTATTCTGAACACCGGGGAGCTGTTTTTT
>TRBJ1-5|.|TRBV3-1/TRBV3-2|.
CASSAGTGVQPQHF
TGTGCCAGCAGCGCCGGGACGGGCGTCCAGCCCCAGCATTTT
>TRBJ1-2|.|TRBV5-1|.
CASSLAIPNYGYTF
TGCGCCAGCAGCTTGGCCATCCCTAACTATGGCTACACCTTC